This entry concerns a single T cell receptor (beta chain). Its antigen is undetermined. Random hexamers were used to reverse transcribe 0.5 to 1 ug of RNA. immunoSEQ multiplex PCR amplified TCR beta CDR3 across 54 Vbeta, 13 Jbeta. MiXCR was run by TCRdb on the immunoSEQ multiplex PCR reads, yielding one entry per CDR3 protein. Among 130,000 to 150,000 distinct CDR3 sequences listed, roughly 94% were seen once. Losses at the gene ends were 4 bases for V and 7 bases for J; bases not matched to a gene: 10. The CDR3 covers 15 residues. Germline CDR1 is MNHEY and CDR2 is SMNVEV (reference sequence). These data belong to a study of CD8 T cells in Susac syndrome. While serving as controls, healthy donors were matched for age and sex. Negative magnetic isolation gave CD8+ and CD4+ cells; FACS enriched CD8+ TEMRA. General study results and limits: As acknowledged by the study, its TCR sequencing and HLA analysis included a relatively small number of individuals.

Sample: CD8+ T cells from PBMCs. The chain is built from TRBV27 and TRBJ2-1; 7 positions agree with TRBD1. The clonotype comes from a human donor in good health. The CDR3 DNA is TGTGCCAGCAGTTCCCTTGGTACAGGGGTAAATGAGCAGTTCTTC. Translated: CASSSLGTGVNEQFF.